Listed below are T cell receptor beta chains from one sample, sequenced in a study of control samples from healthy donors and cancer patients. Here immunoSEQ multiplex PCR was the method, and the copy in TCRdb shows in-frame clones only, minus some. The sample consists of some 51,000 clones, approximately 85% of them appearing once. Input material: blood. All receptors come from a man aged 50 to 59 in good health. CDR3s include the opening cysteine and the closing phenylalanine or tryptophan. D genes are given only for firm matches.

TRBJ1-5 | - | TRBV19 | CASSETGTWVSEGNQPQHF
TRBJ2-5 | - | TRBV29-1 | CTGRTGKETQYF
TRBJ1-6 | TRBD1 | TRBV10-3 | CAISAGQGFDNSPLHF
TRBJ2-7 | TRBD2 | TRBV4-2 | CASSQEAGGPDEQYF
TRBJ2-3 | TRBD2 | TRBV14 | CASSQEFPGLAGANTDTQYF
TRBJ1-1 | TRBD1 | TRBV3-1/TRBV3-2 | CASSWDRGTEAFF
TRBJ1-2 | - | TRBV5-4 | CASSLQGLANYGYTF
TRBJ2-3 | TRBD1 | TRBV5-6 | CASSLAGQTDTQYF
TRBJ2-1 | TRBD1 | TRBV7-9 | CASSLGQGVKNEQFF
TRBJ2-3 | TRBD1 | TRBV9 | CASSPRTGADTQYF
TRBJ2-5 | TRBD1 | TRBV28 | CASSLGRGQGEETQYF
TRBJ2-5 | - | TRBV27 | CASSPLTNGSETQYF
TRBJ2-1 | TRBD2 | TRBV28 | CAGSLRGLAPGGSYNEQFF
TRBJ2-3 | - | TRBV18 | CASSRSTDTQYF
TRBJ2-1 | - | TRBV27 | CASWDESSYNEQFF
TRBJ1-4 | - | TRBV6-5 | CASGAEKLFF
TRBJ1-6 | - | TRBV4-3 | CASSQDRAGASPLHF
TRBJ2-3 | TRBD2 | TRBV24-1 | CATSDAGVSTDTQYF
TRBJ1-6 | - | TRBV5-1 | CASILEGGSPLHF
TRBJ2-7 | TRBD1 | TRBV6-5 | CASRPGQGANEQYF
TRBJ1-1 | - | TRBV5-1 | CASSLVAGLNTEAFF
TRBJ2-7 | TRBD1 | TRBV13 | CASSPGQGPYEQYF
TRBJ2-1 | TRBD2 | TRBV10-2 | CASRTGTSGYNEQFF
TRBJ1-1 | - | TRBV19 | CASSIGWNTEAFF
TRBJ2-1 | TRBD2 | TRBV4-2 | CASSQEEASGSSYNEQFF
TRBJ1-1 | - | TRBV28 | CARPGAGHTEAFF
TRBJ1-2 | TRBD1 | TRBV14 | CASSLRQGTNYGYTF
TRBJ2-7 | - | TRBV28 | CASSFSLHYEQYF
TRBJ2-7 | TRBD2 | TRBV29-1 | CSVEGGALSYEQYF
TRBJ1-5 | - | TRBV30 | CAWSLNLKPQHF
TRBJ2-2 | TRBD1 | TRBV2 | CASSAGQGNTGELFF
TRBJ1-6 | - | TRBV6-2/TRBV6-3 | CASSARQVSFGSPLHF
TRBJ1-5 | - | TRBV12-3/TRBV12-4 | CASSLGGGQPQHF
TRBJ2-2 | TRBD2 | TRBV7-6 | CASSLLAGNGELFF
TRBJ1-1 | - | TRBV19 | CASSIEFIGAEAFF
TRBJ2-1 | TRBD1 | TRBV28 | CASTVDRVGPYNEQFF
TRBJ2-3 | - | TRBV6-5 | CASRQGGEDTQYF
TRBJ1-2 | TRBD1 | TRBV6-5 | CASSFTGGEGYTF
TRBJ1-2 | TRBD1 | TRBV9 | CASSAEDRGRFWDYGYTF
TRBJ1-1 | TRBD1 | TRBV27 | CASSSTGALTEAFF
TRBJ1-1 | TRBD1 | TRBV5-1 | CASSLNLNRGFTEAFF
TRBJ2-1 | - | TRBV5-1 | CASSFGGGYNEQFF
TRBJ2-2 | - | TRBV18 | CASSPTGGRNTGELFF
TRBJ2-4 | TRBD1 | TRBV18 | CATQGQQENIQYF
TRBJ1-6 | - | TRBV28 | CASSSRMSSYNSPLHF
TRBJ2-1 | TRBD1 | TRBV6-6 | CASTPLGQGRNEQFF
TRBJ1-4 | - | TRBV19 | CASSITGTHEKLFF
TRBJ1-2 | - | TRBV6-2/TRBV6-3 | CASSSNQGADGYTF
TRBJ1-2 | TRBD1 | TRBV2 | CASSVGQGRQGYTF
TRBJ2-1 | - | TRBV27 | CASSLVSSAYNEQFF
TRBJ1-1 | TRBD1 | TRBV28 | CASSFAGQGVREPEAFF
TRBJ1-1 | - | TRBV12-3/TRBV12-4 | CASSPDPPGGF
TRBJ1-6 | - | TRBV7-8 | CASSRGTTNSPLHF